This TCR beta chain comes out of a study of blood T cell repertoires in COVID-19. For the study at large: The United States, Italy and Spain were the sources of the acute and convalescent COVID-19 samples. Sources were T cells, B-cell-depleted T cells, or PBMCs; the material itself was cDNA or gDNA.

The CDR3 consists of 16 residues. Germline V lookup: CDR1 LGHDT, CDR2 YNNKEL (reference sequence). V dropped 4 bases and J dropped 7; count of bases not matched to a gene: 12. Original methodology: Estimation of nucleated cell counts relied on the amplification of reference gene primers. The assay was immunoSEQ multiplex PCR, and TCRdb's table has in-frame clones only and misses some. The DNA gave D and trimming, while V, J and clone size come from that table. The sample includes about 61,000 clones, 70% to 80% of them seen just once. Sequences were obtained from peripheral blood. The sequence came from an older man with active or convalescent COVID-19. This sequence joins TRBV3-1 (or the pseudogene TRBV3-2) and TRBJ2-7, with 11 bases lining up with TRBD2. The CDR3 region is CASSPNSLAGVVEQYF. The CDR3 bases are TGTGCCAGCAGCCCAAACTCACTAGCGGGGGTGGTGGAGCAGTACTTC.